A selection of T cell receptor beta chains follows, all from one sample in a study of technical replicates of blood from a few donors. This table comes from immunoSEQ multiplex PCR, and its TCRdb copy is limited to in-frame clones, with some not included. The sample consists of tens of thousands of clones, 90% to 95% of them appearing once. Input material: PBMCs. The receptors were sampled from a human donor in good health. Some clones in this sample may be carry-over from other donors' samples. The conserved cysteine and the conserved F or W are not part of the CDR3 here. A D gene is named only where the DNA matches it firmly.

TRBD1 13 TRBV7-9 ASSVQGVVREKLF
. 13 TRBV7-9 ASSLGRSPDQPQH
TRBD1 14 TRBV29-1 SVYTGTGVRSTEAF
TRBD2 14 TRBV15 ATKGGLSANTGELF
. 11 TRBV12-5 ASVPMGGETQY
TRBD1 14 TRBV7-9 ASSLTTGQGTDTQY
. 11 TRBV30 AWSTSSGNTIY
TRBD1 15 TRBV2 ATPRGTGTGEVDTQY
TRBD1 13 TRBV19 ASSILQGRNQPQH
. 14 TRBV19 ASSISEGHPIYEQY
. 12 TRBV7-9 ASSSQGSYNEQF
. 12 TRBV21-1 ASSKACGVYEQY
TRBD1 13 TRBV6-5 ASSSTFGTGDGYT
TRBD1 10 TRBV7-9 ASSRGPYEQY
. 13 TRBV19 ASSRAESLSYEQY
. 13 TRBV19 ASSIPGLPGNTIY
. 13 TRBV18 ASSLGQSAGNTIY
TRBD2 12 TRBV9 ASGREGRNNEQF
TRBD1 12 TRBV19 ASSLGQGASEAF
. 10 TRBV4-3 ASSQDSDGYT
TRBD1 14 TRBV4-1 ASSPLGQGALDGYT
. 13 TRBV10-3 AISEGGGVGNTIY
TRBD2 14 TRBV14 ASSRTSGGVYNEQF
. 9 TRBV20-1 SVSGNTEAF
. 12 TRBV4-3 ASSQVTGTYEQY
TRBD2 15 TRBV15 ATSRGLAGGLSETQY
TRBD1 11 TRBV19 ASRGTGAKTQY
. 13 TRBV7-2 ASSQAGLPDYGYT
TRBD2 17 TRBV5-1 ASSLEGLAGPPSTDTQY
. 10 TRBV10-3 AISGRADTQY
TRBD2 12 TRBV6-5 ASKTSGGAQEQF
TRBD1 14 TRBV15 ATSSGQGSVAETQY
TRBD1 11 TRBV7-3 ASSKTGINEQF
TRBD1 10 TRBV2 ATVDREYEQY
. 12 TRBV18 ASSPRDIGNTIY
TRBD2 14 TRBV5-3 ARSHGLAEGWNEQF
TRBD1 14 TRBV5-1 ASSSGQGSGGNTIY
TRBD2 15 TRBV19 ASSTQLLAGGLNIQY
. 13 TRBV6-5 ASSPHGVTNQPQH
. 13 TRBV7-2 ASSLAGGNPYEQY
. 10 TRBV6-1 ASSERGETQY
TRBD1 15 TRBV4-3 ASSPLGWDRRNQPQH
TRBD1 13 TRBV9 ASRGDRWDSGELF
TRBD1 11 TRBV6-6 ASSMTGNYEQY
. 11 TRBV6-6 ASSYASRGEQY
. 10 TRBV7-9 ASSLDAGGYT